The 8 T cell receptor beta chains listed next were all sequenced from one sample in a study of T-cell memory formation after mild COVID-19. TCRdb reprocessed the 5' RACE reads via MiXCR and lists one record per CDR3 protein. The sample contains around 310,000 distinct CDR3 sequences, 20% to 25% of which appear only once. The specimen was PBMCs or a T cell subset sorted from them (not recorded which). The origin of the receptors is a young man who had mild COVID-19 (a few samples of this study predate the infection). Cell type and time point are not known.

V is TRBV7-2 and J is TRBJ1-4, with no clear D. Trimming cost V 5 bases and J 7 bases, with 20 bases left between them. There are 16 residues in the CDR3. From germline, CDR1 is SGHTA and CDR2 FQGNSA. The CDR3 sequence is CASSTSRAPLGEKLFF. The CDR3 DNA reads as TGTGCCAGCAGCACGAGCCGGGCCCCCTTGGGTGAAAAACTGTTTTTT.

This clonotype has only a few counts. This chain uses TRBV12-3 or TRBV12-4 with TRBJ2-3; D is undetermined. The V end was cut by 7 bases, the J end by 1 base, with 9 bases between. CDR3 length: 13 amino acids. The DNA of the CDR3 is TGTGCCAGCACCCCTGCGGGCACAGATACGCAGTATTTT. Amino acid sequence: CASTPAGTDTQYF.

J is TRBJ2-5 and V is TRBV6-2 or TRBV6-3; D possibly corresponds to TRBD2 (5 bases). Germline V CDR1 and CDR2: MNHEY, SVGEGT. Trimming stripped 5 bases from V and 5 bases from J, with 18 bases between. There are 15 residues in the CDR3. This CDR3 is CASSHQSRGRETQYF. The CDR3 DNA is TGTGCCAGCAGTCACCAGTCTCGCGGGCGGGAGACCCAGTACTTC.

Only a few counts were recorded for this clonotype. The chain is built from TRBV7-2 and TRBJ2-2; D call uncertain. Trimming stripped 4 bases from V and 5 bases from J, with 11 bases between. CDR1 is SGHTA and CDR2 is FQGNSA in the germline V gene. This CDR3 has 14 amino acids. Here the CDR3 reads CASSSRAVTGELFF. CDR3 sequence (DNA): TGTGCCAGCAGCTCTCGGGCCGTAACCGGGGAGCTGTTTTTT. The entire variable domain, with the rest obtained from reference TRBV7-2 and TRBJ2-2, is as follows: GAGVSQSPSNKVTEKGKDVELRCDPISGHTALYWYRQSLGQGLEFLIYFQGNSAPDKSGLPSDRFSAERTGGSVSTLTIQRTQQEDSAVYLCASSSRAVTGELFFGEGSRLTVL.

V gene TRBV7-2 combines with J gene TRBJ2-7; possible D gene TRBD1, 5 bases. Germline CDR1 SGHTA, CDR2 FQGNSA. Trimming removed 7 bases at V and 4 bases at J, with 11 bases between. The CDR3 is 12 amino acids. CDR3 nucleotides: TGTGCCAGCACCATTACAGGTTACGAGCAGTACTTC. As protein: CASTITGYEQYF.

The table lists this clonotype with a few counts. V and J are TRBV20-1 and TRBJ2-4; D is unresolved. CDR1 DFQATT and CDR2 SNEGSKA come from the germline V gene (reference sequence). This CDR3 is built from 14 residues. The V gene lost 6 bases and the J gene lost 0 bases, with 12 bases spanning the gap. For the CDR3, the DNA is TGCAGTGCACGCGGTGGTATAGCCAAAAACATTCAGTACTTC. Translation gives CSARGGIAKNIQYF.

This clonotype showed up many times. In nucleotides, the CDR3 is TGCAGTGCTCCTCCTCCCGGCCGGTTTTACAATGAGCAGTTCTTC. Its protein product is CSAPPPGRFYNEQFF. The chain carries TRBV20-1 and TRBJ2-1, with D uncertain. Looked up from germline, CDR1 is DFQATT and CDR2 is SNEGSKA (reference sequence). V lost 5 bases to trimming and J lost 4 bases, with 18 bases between them. The CDR3 loop spans 15 amino acids.

V is TRBV7-2 and J is TRBJ2-1, with 9 nucleotides matching TRBD2. The J segment lost 4 bases and the V segment lost 4 bases, leaving 5 bases of the junction unmatched. This CDR3 region has 15 residues. Germline-derived CDR1 and CDR2 are SGHTA and FQGNSA. CDR3 in DNA: TGTGCCAGCAGCTGGGGCGGGGGGGCTTACAATGAGCAGTTCTTC. Translation gives CASSWGGGAYNEQFF.